Below, one T cell receptor (beta chain) is given with its context. Its antigen remains unidentified. Here immunoSEQ multiplex PCR was the method, and the copy in TCRdb shows in-frame clones only, minus some. The sample has 100,000 to 150,000 clones; roughly 90% are singletons. This sample was included in a study of T cell responses to AZD1222 COVID-19 vaccine. Trimming took off 3 bases at V and 0 bases at J, with 9 bases between the two ends. CDR1 and CDR2 (germline): ENHRY, SYGVKD. This CDR3 is built from 15 residues. General study findings and limits: No repertoire was sampled before or during the peak T cell response, only after it. Of spike-specific TCRs, nearly half reportedly target regions left unmutated in variants. At baseline, seropositivity was found in only a handful of AZD1222 recipients. Clonal diversity may have been underestimated, and the donors were mostly white British, with more females than males.

The TCR originated in an adult in good health. The source material was peripheral blood, sampled on day 0 of AZD1222 vaccination. This chain uses TRBV10-3 with TRBJ1-3; no definite D call. The CDR3 loop reads CAISDPGFSGNTIYF. CDR3 DNA sequence: TGTGCCATCAGTGATCCCGGGTTCTCTGGAAACACCATATATTTT.